Below are 7 T cell receptor beta chains sequenced from a single sample in a study of T cell repertoires in cytomegalovirus infection. Antigen specificity for these receptors is unknown. TCRdb used MiXCR to reprocess the reads, holding one entry per CDR3 protein. Of roughly 990,000 distinct CDR3 sequences listed, 31% were seen once; the top ten hold more than 13%. This sample comprised cultured CD8+ T cells from PBMCs, obtained from culture after CMV antigen stimulation. The receptors derive from a human donor in good health (CMV status not recorded). Some clones in this sample may be carry-over from other donors' samples.

This chain joins TRBV6-6 and TRBJ2-3; no definite D call. Germline V lookup: CDR1 MNHNY, CDR2 SVGAGI (reference sequence). V shed 0 bases and J shed 4 bases, with 8 bases lying between them. This CDR3 has 14 residues. DNA for the CDR3: TGTGCCAGCAGTTACTCGACACGACCAGATACGCAGTATTTT. Amino acid sequence: CASSYSTRPDTQYF.

This rearrangement joins TRBV15 to TRBJ1-3, with no clear D. Germline CDR1 and CDR2: LNHNV and YYDKDF (reference sequence). V gave up 0 bases and J gave up 0 bases, with 6 bases separating them. CDR3 size: 15 residues. CDR3 bases: TGTGCCACCAGCAGAGATTTTACCTCTGGAAACACCATATATTTT. Translated: CATSRDFTSGNTIYF.

The chain joins TRBV20-1 to TRBJ2-3, with D possibly TRBD1 on 5 matching bases. This CDR3 has 15 residues. V lost 3 bases and J 4 bases, leaving 17 bases between the germline ends. The V gene's germline CDR1 is DFQATT and CDR2 SNEGSKA (reference sequence). CDR3 nucleotide sequence: TGCAGTGCTAGGGCTGAAGGGGCTAGGGCAGATACGCAGTATTTT. It specifies CSARAEGARADTQYF.

There are a few counts of this clonotype. V and J are TRBV9 and TRBJ2-1, with D perhaps matching TRBD2 (6 bases). V lost 3 bases, J lost 2 bases, and 15 bases lay in between. The CDR3 is made up of 16 amino acids. Germline CDR1 and CDR2: SGDLS and YYNGEE. CDR3 in DNA: TGTGCCAGCAGCGCTTTGCCCGGGGGTACCTACAATGAGCAGTTCTTC. Translating it yields CASSALPGGTYNEQFF.

This clonotype has just a few counts. This chain connects TRBV7-7 to TRBJ2-2; the match to TRBD2 covers 8 bases. Germline values: CDR1 SSHAT, CDR2 FNYEAQ (reference sequence). The CDR3 runs 13 residues. The DNA for the CDR3 is TGTGCTGCGGGGGGAACGAACACCGGGGAGCTGTTTTTT. It translates to CAAGGTNTGELFF.

This clonotype came up a few times. The V call is TRBV7-3, the J call TRBJ2-3, with D perhaps assigned TRBD1 or TRBD2 (5 bases each). Per the germline V gene, CDR1 is SGHTA and CDR2 is FQGTGA. This CDR3 region has 16 residues. Trimming pared 5 bases from V and 1 base from J, leaving 16 bases between. CDR3 region: CASSLAVGGGTDTQYF. The DNA for the CDR3 is TGTGCCAGCAGCCTCGCGGTTGGGGGAGGCACAGATACGCAGTATTTT.

This clonotype was picked up many times. The chain is built from TRBV6-6 and TRBJ2-5, with 13 bases lining up with TRBD2. Trimming at V came to 4 bases and at J to 2 bases, leaving 7 bases not matched to a gene. CDR1 and CDR2 from the germline V gene are MNHNY and SVGAGI (reference sequence). The CDR3 sequence is 17 residues long. CDR3 amino acids: CASSFWTSGGHQETQYF. The CDR3 DNA follows: TGTGCCAGCAGTTTTTGGACTAGCGGGGGCCATCAAGAGACCCAGTACTTC.